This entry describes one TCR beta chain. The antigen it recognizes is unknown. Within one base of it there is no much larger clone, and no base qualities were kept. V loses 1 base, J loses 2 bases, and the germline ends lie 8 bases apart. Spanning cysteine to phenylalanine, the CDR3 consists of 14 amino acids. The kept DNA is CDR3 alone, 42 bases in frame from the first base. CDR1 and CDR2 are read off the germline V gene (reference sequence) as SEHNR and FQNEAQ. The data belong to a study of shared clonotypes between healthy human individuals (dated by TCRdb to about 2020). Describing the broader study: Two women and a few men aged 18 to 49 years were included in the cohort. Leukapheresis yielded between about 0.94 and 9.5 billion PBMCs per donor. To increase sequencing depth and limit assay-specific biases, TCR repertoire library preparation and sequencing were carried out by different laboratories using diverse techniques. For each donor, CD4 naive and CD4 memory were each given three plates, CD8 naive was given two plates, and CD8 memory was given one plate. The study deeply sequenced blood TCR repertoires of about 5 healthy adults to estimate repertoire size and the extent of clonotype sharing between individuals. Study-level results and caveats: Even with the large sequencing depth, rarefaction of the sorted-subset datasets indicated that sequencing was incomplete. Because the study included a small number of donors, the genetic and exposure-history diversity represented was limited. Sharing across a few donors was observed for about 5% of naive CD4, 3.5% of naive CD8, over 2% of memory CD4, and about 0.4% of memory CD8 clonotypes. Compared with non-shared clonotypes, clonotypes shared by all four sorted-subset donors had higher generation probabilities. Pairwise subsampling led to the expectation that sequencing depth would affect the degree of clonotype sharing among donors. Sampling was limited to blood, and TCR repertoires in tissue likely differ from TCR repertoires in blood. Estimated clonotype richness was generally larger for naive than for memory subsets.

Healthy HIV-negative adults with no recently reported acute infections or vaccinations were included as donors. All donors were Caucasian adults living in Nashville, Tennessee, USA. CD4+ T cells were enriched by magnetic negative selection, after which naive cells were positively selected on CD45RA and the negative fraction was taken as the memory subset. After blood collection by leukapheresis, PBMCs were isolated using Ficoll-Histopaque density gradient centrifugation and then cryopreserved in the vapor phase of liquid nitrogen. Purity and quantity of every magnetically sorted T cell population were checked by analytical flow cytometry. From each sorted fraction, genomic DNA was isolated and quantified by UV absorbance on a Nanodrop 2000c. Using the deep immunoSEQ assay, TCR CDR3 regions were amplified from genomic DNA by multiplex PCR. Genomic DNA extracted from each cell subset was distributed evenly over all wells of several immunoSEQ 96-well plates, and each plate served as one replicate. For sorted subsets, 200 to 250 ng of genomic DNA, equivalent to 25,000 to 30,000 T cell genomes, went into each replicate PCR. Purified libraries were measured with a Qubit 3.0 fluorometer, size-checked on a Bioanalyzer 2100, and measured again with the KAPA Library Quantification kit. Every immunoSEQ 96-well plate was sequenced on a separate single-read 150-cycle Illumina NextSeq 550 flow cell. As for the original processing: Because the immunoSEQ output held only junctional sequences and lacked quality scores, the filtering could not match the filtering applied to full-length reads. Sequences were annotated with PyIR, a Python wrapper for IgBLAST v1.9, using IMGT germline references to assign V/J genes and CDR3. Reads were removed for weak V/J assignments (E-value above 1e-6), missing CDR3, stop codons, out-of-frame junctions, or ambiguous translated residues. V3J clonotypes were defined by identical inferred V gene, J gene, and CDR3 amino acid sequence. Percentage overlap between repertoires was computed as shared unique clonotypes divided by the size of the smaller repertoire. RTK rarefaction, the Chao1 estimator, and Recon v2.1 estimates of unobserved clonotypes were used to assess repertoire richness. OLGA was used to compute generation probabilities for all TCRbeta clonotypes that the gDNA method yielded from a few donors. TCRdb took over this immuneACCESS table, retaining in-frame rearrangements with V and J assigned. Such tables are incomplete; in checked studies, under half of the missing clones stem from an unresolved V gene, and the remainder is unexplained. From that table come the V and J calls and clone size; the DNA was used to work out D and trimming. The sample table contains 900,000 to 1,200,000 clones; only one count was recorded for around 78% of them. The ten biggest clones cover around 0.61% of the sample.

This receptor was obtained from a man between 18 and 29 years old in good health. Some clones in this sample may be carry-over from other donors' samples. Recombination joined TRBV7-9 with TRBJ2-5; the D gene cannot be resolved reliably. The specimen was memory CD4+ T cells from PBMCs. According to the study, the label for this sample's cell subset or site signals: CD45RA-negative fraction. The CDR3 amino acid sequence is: CASSLEQAQETQYF. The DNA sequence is TGTGCCAGCAGCTTAGAGCAGGCGCAAGAGACCCAGTACTTC.